A selection of T cell receptor beta chains follows, all from one sample in a study of Ad26.COV2.S vaccination and SARS-CoV-2 variants. Some clones are missing from TCRdb's copy, which holds only in-frame ones; the method was immunoSEQ multiplex PCR. This table has 150,000 to 200,000 clones, around 88% appearing once. The source was peripheral blood, collected after recovery from COVID-19. These receptors originate from a human donor who had recovered from COVID-19. Each CDR3 is given with its conserved first and last residue. The D gene is left open where the match is weak. Only part of the rows carry a size: once, few, many, or a class if the clone is expanded.

>TRBV29-1|TRBD1|TRBJ1-2|NA|12
CSVERDRGGYTF
TGCAGCGTTGAACGGGACAGGGGGGGCTACACCTTC
>TRBV28|NA|TRBJ1-6|NA|14
CASSLRGSNSPLHF
TGTGCCAGCAGTTTACGAGGGAGCAATTCACCCCTCCACTTT
>TRBV18|TRBD1|TRBJ1-4|few|14
CASSPGQSYEKLFF
TGTGCCAGCTCACCGGGACAGAGCTATGAAAAACTGTTTTTT
>TRBV30|TRBD2|TRBJ2-1|NA|15
CAWRSRGLVPNEQFF
TGTGCCTGGAGAAGTCGAGGACTAGTACCGAATGAGCAGTTCTTC
>TRBV11-3|NA|TRBJ2-1|NA|15
CASSFRDSSYNEQFF
TGTGCCAGCAGCTTCCGGGACTCCTCATACAATGAGCAGTTCTTC
>TRBV5-5|NA|TRBJ1-6|few|15
CASSLSLGKNSPLHF
TGTGCCAGCAGCTTGTCTCTGGGGAAGAATTCACCCCTCCACTTT
>TRBV6-6|NA|TRBJ2-7|NA|15
CASSRRQGGGYEQYF
TGTGCCAGCAGTAGGCGACAGGGAGGTGGCTACGAGCAGTACTTC
>TRBV12-3/TRBV12-4|NA|TRBJ1-1|NA|13
CASSSSTKAEAFF
TGTGCCAGCAGTTCATCAACGAAAGCTGAAGCTTTCTTT
>TRBV9|NA|TRBJ2-3|NA|13
CASSVGAPDTQYF
TGTGCCAGCAGCGTAGGAGCCCCAGATACGCAGTATTTT
>TRBV12-3/TRBV12-4|NA|TRBJ1-2|NA|11
CASSFGDGYTF
TGTGCCAGCAGTTTCGGGGATGGCTACACCTTC
>TRBV5-4|NA|TRBJ2-1|once|15
CASSHGGSSYNEQFF
TGTGCCAGCAGCCACGGGGGATCCTCCTACAATGAGCAGTTCTTC
>TRBV23-1|NA|TRBJ1-2|NA|13
CASSQLAGYGYTF
TGCGCCAGCAGTCAATTGGCGGGGTACGGCTACACCTTC
>TRBV18|TRBD2|TRBJ2-4|NA|17
CASSPGPGLGLKNIQYF
TGTGCCAGCTCACCTGGACCGGGACTAGGGTTAAAAAACATTCAGTACTTC